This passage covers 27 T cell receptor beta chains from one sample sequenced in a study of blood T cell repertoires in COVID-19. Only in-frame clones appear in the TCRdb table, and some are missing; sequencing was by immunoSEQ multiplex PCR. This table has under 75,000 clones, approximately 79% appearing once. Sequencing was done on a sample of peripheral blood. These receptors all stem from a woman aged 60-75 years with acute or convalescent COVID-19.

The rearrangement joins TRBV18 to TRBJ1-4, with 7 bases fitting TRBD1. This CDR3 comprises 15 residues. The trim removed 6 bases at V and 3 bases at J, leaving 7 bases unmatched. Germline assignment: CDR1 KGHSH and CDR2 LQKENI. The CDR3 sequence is CASSRSGGSNEKLFF. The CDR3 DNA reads TGTGCCAGCTCGCGTTCAGGGGGATCTAATGAAAAACTGTTTTTT.

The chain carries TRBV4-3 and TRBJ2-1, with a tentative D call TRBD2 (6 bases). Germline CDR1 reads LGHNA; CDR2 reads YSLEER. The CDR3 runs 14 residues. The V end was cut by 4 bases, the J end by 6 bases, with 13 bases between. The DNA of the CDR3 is TGCGCCAGCAGCCCAACGGAGCGGGCCAATGAGCAGTTCTTC. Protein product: CASSPTERANEQFF.

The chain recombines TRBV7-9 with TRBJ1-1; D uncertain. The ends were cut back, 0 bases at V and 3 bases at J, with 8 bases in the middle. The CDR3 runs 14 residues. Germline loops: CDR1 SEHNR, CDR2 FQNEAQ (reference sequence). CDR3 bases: TGTGCCAGCAGCTTAGCTGTCGGGGACACTGAAGCTTTCTTT. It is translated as CASSLAVGDTEAFF.

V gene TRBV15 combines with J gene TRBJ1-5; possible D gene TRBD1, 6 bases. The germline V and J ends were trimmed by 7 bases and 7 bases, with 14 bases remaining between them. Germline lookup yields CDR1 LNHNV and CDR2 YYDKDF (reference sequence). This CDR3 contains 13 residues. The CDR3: CATNTGSGQPQHF. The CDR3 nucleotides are TGTGCCACCAATACAGGGTCAGGGCAGCCCCAGCATTTT.

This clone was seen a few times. The CDR3 spells CASSLVWRGRTDTQYF. The CDR3, as DNA: TGTGCCAGCAGCTTAGTTTGGCGGGGGCGCACAGATACGCAGTATTTT. The genes are TRBV7-2 and TRBJ2-3, with D possibly TRBD2 on 7 matching bases. The V gene's germline CDR1 is SGHTA and CDR2 FQGNSA. V lost 1 base and J 1 base, leaving 12 bases between the germline ends. The CDR3 runs 16 residues.

The CDR3 region has the DNA TGCAGCGCACAGGACAGGGGGTCGCAGTTCTTC. Translating gives CSAQDRGSQFF. The chain combines TRBV29-1 with TRBJ2-1, with 10 bases that match TRBD1. With 7 bases clipped from V and 12 bases from J, the junction kept 6 bases outside the gene matches. The CDR3 runs to 11 residues. Germline lookup yields CDR1 SQVTM and CDR2 ANQGSEA.

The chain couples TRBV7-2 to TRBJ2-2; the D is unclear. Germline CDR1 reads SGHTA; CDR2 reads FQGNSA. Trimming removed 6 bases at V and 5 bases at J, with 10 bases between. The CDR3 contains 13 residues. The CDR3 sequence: CASRSRRTGELFF. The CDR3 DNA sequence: TGTGCCAGCAGATCGCGGCGGACCGGGGAGCTGTTTTTT.

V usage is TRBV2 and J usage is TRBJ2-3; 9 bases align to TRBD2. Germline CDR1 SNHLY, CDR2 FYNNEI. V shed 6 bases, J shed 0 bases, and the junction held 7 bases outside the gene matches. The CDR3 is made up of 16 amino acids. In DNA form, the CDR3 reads TGTGCCAGCAGCCTCTTTCTAGCGGGGAGCACAGATACGCAGTATTTT. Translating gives CASSLFLAGSTDTQYF.

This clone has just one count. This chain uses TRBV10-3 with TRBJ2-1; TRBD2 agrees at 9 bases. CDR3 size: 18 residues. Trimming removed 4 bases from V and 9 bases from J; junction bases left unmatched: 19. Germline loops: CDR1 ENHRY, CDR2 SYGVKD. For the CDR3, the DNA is TGTGCCATCAGTGCCCGCTCGGAGAGAAAGCGGGGGGCCTTTGAGCAGTTCTTC. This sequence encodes CAISARSERKRGAFEQFF.

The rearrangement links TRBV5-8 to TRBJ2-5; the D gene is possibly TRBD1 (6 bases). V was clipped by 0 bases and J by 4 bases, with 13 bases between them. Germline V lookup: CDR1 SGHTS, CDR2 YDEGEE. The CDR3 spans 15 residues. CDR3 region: CASSLVRDTLETQYF. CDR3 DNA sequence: TGTGCCAGCAGCTTGGTCCGGGACACTTTAGAGACCCAGTACTTC. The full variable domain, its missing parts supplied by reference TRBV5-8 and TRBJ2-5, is EAGVTQSPTHLIKTRGQQATLRCSPISGHTSVYWYQQALGLGLQFLLWYDEGEERNRGNFPPRFSGRQFPNYSSELNVNALELEDSALYLCASSLVRDTLETQYFGPGTRLLVL.

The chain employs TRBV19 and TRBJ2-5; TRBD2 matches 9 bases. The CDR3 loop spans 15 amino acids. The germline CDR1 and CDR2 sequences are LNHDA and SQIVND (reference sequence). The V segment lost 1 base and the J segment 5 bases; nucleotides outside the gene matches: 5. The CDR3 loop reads CASSIGAGGRETQYF. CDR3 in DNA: TGTGCCAGTAGTATAGGCGCGGGGGGGCGGGAGACCCAGTACTTC.

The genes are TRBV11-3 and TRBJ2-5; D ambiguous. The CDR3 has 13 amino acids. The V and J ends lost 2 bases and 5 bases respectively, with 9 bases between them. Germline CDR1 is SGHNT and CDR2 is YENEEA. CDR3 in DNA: TGTGCCAGCAGCTTAAACCGGCGGGAGACCCAGTACTTC. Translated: CASSLNRRETQYF. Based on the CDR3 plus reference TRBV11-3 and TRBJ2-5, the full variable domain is EAGVVQSPRYKIIEKKQPVAFWCNPISGHNTLYWYLQNLGQGPELLIRYENEEAVDDSQLPKDRFSAERLKGVDSTLKIQPAELGDSAVYLCASSLNRRETQYFGPGTRLLVL.

The CDR3 loop reads CASSSRHRVETQYF. The CDR3 DNA follows: TGTGCCAGCAGCTCCCGTCACAGGGTAGAGACCCAGTACTTC. This chain links TRBV7-3 with TRBJ2-5, with D perhaps TRBD1 (6 bases). The CDR3 runs to 14 residues. V was cut by 4 bases and J by 4 bases, with 13 bases left in between. The germline CDR1 and CDR2 sequences are SGHTA and FQGTGA.

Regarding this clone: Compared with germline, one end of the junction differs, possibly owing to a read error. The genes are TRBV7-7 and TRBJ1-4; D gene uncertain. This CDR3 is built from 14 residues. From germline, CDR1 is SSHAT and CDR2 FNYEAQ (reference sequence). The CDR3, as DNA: TGTGCTAGCAGCTTAAGACCCCTCGGGGAGAAACTGTTTTTT. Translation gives CASSLRPLGEKLFF. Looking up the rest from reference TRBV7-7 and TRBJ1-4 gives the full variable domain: GAGVSQSPRYKVTKRGQDVTLRCDPISSHATLYWYQQALGQGPEFLTYFNYEAQPDKSGLPSDRFSAERPEGSISTLTIQRTEQRDSAMYRCASSLRPLGEKLFFGSGTQLSVL.

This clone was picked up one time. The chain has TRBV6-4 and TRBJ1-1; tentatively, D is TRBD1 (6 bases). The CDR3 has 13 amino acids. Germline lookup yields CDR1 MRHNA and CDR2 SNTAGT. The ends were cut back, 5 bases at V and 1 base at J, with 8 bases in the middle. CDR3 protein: CASSSTGNTEAFF. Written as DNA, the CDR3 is TGTGCCAGCAGTTCGACAGGGAACACTGAAGCTTTCTTT.

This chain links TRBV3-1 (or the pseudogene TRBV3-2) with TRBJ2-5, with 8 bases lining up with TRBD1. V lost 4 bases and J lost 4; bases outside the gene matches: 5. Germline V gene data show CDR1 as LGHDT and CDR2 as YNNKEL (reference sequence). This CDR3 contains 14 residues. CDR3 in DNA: TGTGCCAGCAGCCTCAGGGGGCGCGGAGAGACCCAGTACTTC. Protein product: CASSLRGRGETQYF.

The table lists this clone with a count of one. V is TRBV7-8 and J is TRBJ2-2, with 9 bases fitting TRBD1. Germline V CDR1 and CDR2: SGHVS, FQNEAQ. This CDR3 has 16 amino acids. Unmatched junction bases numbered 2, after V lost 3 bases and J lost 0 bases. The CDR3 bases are TGTGCCAGCAGCTTGGGACAGGGTCCGAACACCGGGGAGCTGTTTTTT. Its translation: CASSLGQGPNTGELFF.

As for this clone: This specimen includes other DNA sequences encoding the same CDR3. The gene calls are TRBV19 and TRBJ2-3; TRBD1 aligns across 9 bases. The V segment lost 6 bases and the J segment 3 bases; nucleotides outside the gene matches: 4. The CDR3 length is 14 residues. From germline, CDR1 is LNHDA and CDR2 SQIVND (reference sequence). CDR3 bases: TGTGCCAGTAGAACGACAGGGGGAACAGATACGCAGTATTTT. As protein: CASRTTGGTDTQYF.

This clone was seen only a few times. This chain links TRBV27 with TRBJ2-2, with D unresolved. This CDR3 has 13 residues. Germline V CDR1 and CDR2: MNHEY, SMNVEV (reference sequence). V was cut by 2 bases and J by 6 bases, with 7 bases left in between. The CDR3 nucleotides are TGTGCCAGCAGTTTACCCGGTTCCGGGGAGCTGTTTTTT. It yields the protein CASSLPGSGELFF.

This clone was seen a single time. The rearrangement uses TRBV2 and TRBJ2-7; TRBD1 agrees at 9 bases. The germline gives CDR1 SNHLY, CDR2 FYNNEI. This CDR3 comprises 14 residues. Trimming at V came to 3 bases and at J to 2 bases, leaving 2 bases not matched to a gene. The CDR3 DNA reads TGTGCCAGCAGTGACCGGACAGGGGCCTACGAGCAGTACTTC. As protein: CASSDRTGAYEQYF.

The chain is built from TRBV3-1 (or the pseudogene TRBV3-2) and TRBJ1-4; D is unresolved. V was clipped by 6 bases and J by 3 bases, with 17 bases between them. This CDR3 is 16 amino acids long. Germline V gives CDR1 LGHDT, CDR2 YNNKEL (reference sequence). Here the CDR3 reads CASSRPPGGSNEKLFF. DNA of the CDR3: TGTGCCAGCAGTCGCCCACCCGGAGGCTCTAATGAAAAACTGTTTTTT.

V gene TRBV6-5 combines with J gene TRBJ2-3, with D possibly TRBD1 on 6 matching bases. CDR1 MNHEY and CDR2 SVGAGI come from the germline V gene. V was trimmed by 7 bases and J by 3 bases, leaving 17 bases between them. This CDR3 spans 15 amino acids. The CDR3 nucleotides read TGTGCCAGCACTACAGGGTATGAGGGGACAGATACGCAGTATTTT. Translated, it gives CASTTGYEGTDTQYF.

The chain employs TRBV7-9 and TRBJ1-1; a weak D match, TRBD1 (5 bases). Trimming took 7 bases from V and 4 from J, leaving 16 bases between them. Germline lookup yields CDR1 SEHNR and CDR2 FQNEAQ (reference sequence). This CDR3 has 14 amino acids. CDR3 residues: CASNRDQGSTEAFF. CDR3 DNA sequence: TGTGCCAGCAACCGAGATCAGGGATCCACTGAAGCTTTCTTT.

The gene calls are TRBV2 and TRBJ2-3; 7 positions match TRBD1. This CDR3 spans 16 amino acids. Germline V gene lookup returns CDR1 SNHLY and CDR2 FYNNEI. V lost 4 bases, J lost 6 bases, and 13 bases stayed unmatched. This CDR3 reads CASSVSSGGRGDTQYF. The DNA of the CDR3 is TGTGCCAGCAGTGTGTCGTCAGGGGGACGTGGCGATACGCAGTATTTT.

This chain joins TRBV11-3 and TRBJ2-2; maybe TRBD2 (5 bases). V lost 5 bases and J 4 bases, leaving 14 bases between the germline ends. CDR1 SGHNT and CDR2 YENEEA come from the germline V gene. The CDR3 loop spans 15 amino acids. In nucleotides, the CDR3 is TGTGCCAGCAGCGCGACTCGGGGATTCACCGGGGAGCTGTTTTTT. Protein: CASSATRGFTGELFF. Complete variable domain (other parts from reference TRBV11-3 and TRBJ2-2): EAGVVQSPRYKIIEKKQPVAFWCNPISGHNTLYWYLQNLGQGPELLIRYENEEAVDDSQLPKDRFSAERLKGVDSTLKIQPAELGDSAVYLCASSATRGFTGELFFGEGSRLTVL.

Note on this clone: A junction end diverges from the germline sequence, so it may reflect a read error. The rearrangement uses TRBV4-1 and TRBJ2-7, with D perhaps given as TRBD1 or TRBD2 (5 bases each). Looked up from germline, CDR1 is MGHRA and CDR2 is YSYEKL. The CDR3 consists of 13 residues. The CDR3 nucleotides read TGCGCCAGCAGCAAAGAGGGGCTCTACGAGCAGTACTTC. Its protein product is CASSKEGLYEQYF.

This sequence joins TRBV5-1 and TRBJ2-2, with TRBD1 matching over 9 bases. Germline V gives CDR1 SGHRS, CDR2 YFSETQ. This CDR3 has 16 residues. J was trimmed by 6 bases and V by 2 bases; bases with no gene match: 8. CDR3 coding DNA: TGCGCCAGCAGCTTTTCCCGGGACAGGGAGGCCGGGGAGCTGTTTTTT. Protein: CASSFSRDREAGELFF.